The rows below give T cell receptor beta chains drawn from one sample of a study of T cell repertoires in cytomegalovirus infection. Via MiXCR, TCRdb re-called the reads, giving one row per CDR3 protein. The table lists about 900,000 distinct CDR3 sequences, approximately 30% of them singletons. No antigen has been assigned to these receptors. Specimen: cultured CD8+ T cells from PBMCs, collected from culture after CMV antigen stimulation. Receptors were obtained from a human donor in good health (CMV status not recorded). Some clones in this sample may be carry-over from other donors' samples. The CDR3 runs from the conserved cysteine through the conserved F or W. Fields, in order: CDR3 DNA, CDR3 protein, D gene, V gene, J gene, clone size. The D gene is left open where the match is weak. Clone size appears in some rows only: once, few, many, or a class for an expanded clone.

TGCAGTGTTAGAGTTTCCGGGACTAGCGTCTACAATGAGCAGTTCTTC	CSVRVSGTSVYNEQFF	TRBD2	TRBV20-1	TRBJ2-1	NA
TGTGCCAGCATCTCCTGGGGAGCTTTCTTT	CASISWGAFF	NA	TRBV2	TRBJ1-1	NA
TGTGCCAGCAGCTTAGCCCTGGCGGGGAACTATGGCTACACCTTC	CASSLALAGNYGYTF	NA	TRBV7-6	TRBJ1-2	NA
TGCAGTGCTAATGACGGATCGTCTTACGAGCAGTACTTC	CSANDGSSYEQYF	NA	TRBV20-1	TRBJ2-7	NA
TGTGCCAGCACCCCAGGGTCCGCCTACGAGCAGTACTTC	CASTPGSAYEQYF	NA	TRBV6-1	TRBJ2-7	few
TGTGCCAGCAGCCAAGACAGTAATGAGCAGTTCTTC	CASSQDSNEQFF	NA	TRBV4-1	TRBJ2-1	many
TGTGCCCTAGGCGGCCTTACGCAGTATTTT	CALGGLTQYF	NA	TRBV2	TRBJ2-3	NA
TGTGCCAGCAGTTACGTTGGGCTCGGGGATTCACCCCTCCACTTT	CASSYVGLGDSPLHF	NA	TRBV6-6	TRBJ1-6	NA
TGTGCCACCAGTGATTCTTACGGTGGGGGGACCGGGGAGCTGTTTTTT	CATSDSYGGGTGELFF	NA	TRBV24-1	TRBJ2-2	many
TGTGCCAGCAGCTTTACTAGCGAGGGTGAGCAGTTCTTC	CASSFTSEGEQFF	TRBD2	TRBV11-1	TRBJ2-1	many
TGTGCCAGCAGTTTGTACAGGGAGAAAGAGACCCAGTACTTC	CASSLYREKETQYF	NA	TRBV27	TRBJ2-5	many
TGTGCCAGTAGTATAGATCGGCTAGCGGGGGCCTCCTTCACAGATACGCAGTATTTT	CASSIDRLAGASFTDTQYF	TRBD2	TRBV19	TRBJ2-3	few
TGTGCCAGCAGCTTGTCGGGGTCGCCCTACAATGAGCAGTTCTTC	CASSLSGSPYNEQFF	NA	TRBV7-2	TRBJ2-1	many
TGTGCCAGCAGCTTAACGCCGACAGGGGGGACTGAAGCTTTCTTT	CASSLTPTGGTEAFF	TRBD1	TRBV7-3	TRBJ1-1	NA
TGTGCCAGCAGTTCAAAACGCGAGGGGAACACTGAAGCTTTCTTT	CASSSKREGNTEAFF	NA	TRBV6-6	TRBJ1-1	few
TGCAGCGTTCAAGGGAGGCTTGACAGGGGAGTTTCTGAGAACATTCAGTACTTC	CSVQGRLDRGVSENIQYF	TRBD1	TRBV29-1	TRBJ2-4	few
TGTGCCAGCAGCGTAATCGTAGCGGGGAACTACAATGAGCAGTTCTTC	CASSVIVAGNYNEQFF	TRBD2	TRBV9	TRBJ2-1	NA
TGTGCCAGCAGCATAGACAGGGTCAATGAGCAGTTCTTC	CASSIDRVNEQFF	TRBD1	TRBV7-2	TRBJ2-1	many
TGTGCCAGCAGCTTAGGACGGAGGGTCTACAATGAGCAGTTCTTC	CASSLGRRVYNEQFF	NA	TRBV7-2	TRBJ2-1	many
TGCAGCGTTTTTCAGGACTTCTATGGCTACACCTTC	CSVFQDFYGYTF	NA	TRBV29-1	TRBJ1-2	NA
TGTGCCATCACCCAGTCTACAGGGGGTGTGAACGAGCAGTACTTC	CAITQSTGGVNEQYF	TRBD1	TRBV10-3	TRBJ2-7	NA
TGTGCCACCAGCAGAGCTCTTACCCAGTACTTC	CATSRALTQYF	NA	TRBV15	TRBJ2-5	NA
TGTGCCAGCAGTTTATCTTTCACAGGGGCCCCCGGCTACACCTTC	CASSLSFTGAPGYTF	TRBD1	TRBV27	TRBJ1-2	NA
TGTGCCAGCAGCTCACAGGGGGCGTCGTATAGGTCCTATGGCTACACCTTC	CASSSQGASYRSYGYTF	TRBD1	TRBV5-6	TRBJ1-2	NA
TGTGCCAGTAGTATAAGCGGGGGGACCGACGAGCAGTACTTC	CASSISGGTDEQYF	TRBD2	TRBV19	TRBJ2-7	NA
TGTGCCAGCAGCTATAAAACAGGGGGTAAAATCACCGGGGAGCTGTTTTTT	CASSYKTGGKITGELFF	TRBD1	TRBV7-6	TRBJ2-2	NA
TGCGCCAGCAGCCAAGATACAACGGTCCAAGAGACCCAGTACTTC	CASSQDTTVQETQYF	NA	TRBV4-1	TRBJ2-5	NA
TGTGCCATCAGACAGGCATTATACTCTGGGGCCAACGTCCTGACTTTC	CAIRQALYSGANVLTF	NA	TRBV10-3	TRBJ2-6	few
TGTGCCAGCAGTCCTAGTCAGGGGTACAATGAGCAGTTCTTC	CASSPSQGYNEQFF	NA	TRBV6-5	TRBJ2-1	few
TGTGCCAGCAGCCGGCTGGAGACAGGGGGGTATGAGCAGTTCTTC	CASSRLETGGYEQFF	TRBD1	TRBV5-4	TRBJ2-1	once
TGTGCCAGCAGCCGACGGTGGGGGGGTGGACCTTTAGCCAAAAACATTCAGTACTTC	CASSRRWGGGPLAKNIQYF	TRBD2	TRBV11-2	TRBJ2-4	many
TGTGCCAGCAGTCTCCGGGAGGGCCCAAATCAGCCCCAGCATTTT	CASSLREGPNQPQHF	NA	TRBV28	TRBJ1-5	NA
TGTGCCAGCAGCTCTAGCGGGGGGTTCACCGGGGAGCTGTTTTTT	CASSSSGGFTGELFF	TRBD2	TRBV7-4	TRBJ2-2	few
TGTGCCAGCAGTTTATCGTGGCAGGGAACCTACGAGCAGTACTTC	CASSLSWQGTYEQYF	NA	TRBV27	TRBJ2-7	NA
TGTGCCAGCTCACCAATAGAGCGGGGGGAGTTTACCTACAATGAGCAGTTCTTC	CASSPIERGEFTYNEQFF	TRBD2	TRBV18	TRBJ2-1	NA
TGTGCCAGCAGTGAAAAGACTAGCGGGGGGATAGATACGCAGTATTTT	CASSEKTSGGIDTQYF	TRBD2	TRBV6-1	TRBJ2-3	NA
TGTGCCAGCACCGAGGACAGCATGAACACTGAAGCTTTCTTT	CASTEDSMNTEAFF	NA	TRBV2	TRBJ1-1	once
TGTGCCAGTGGGAATGGCTACACCTTC	CASGNGYTF	NA	TRBV19	TRBJ1-2	many
TGTGCCAGCAGCTACCGGACTAGCGGGGGGGGAGAGACCCAGTACTTC	CASSYRTSGGGETQYF	TRBD2	TRBV7-2	TRBJ2-5	many
TGTGCCAGCAAACACAGCACTGAAGCTTTCTTT	CASKHSTEAFF	NA	TRBV6-6	TRBJ1-1	NA
TGTGCCAGCAGTTTGGACCGGGACAGCCTATATGGCTACACCTTC	CASSLDRDSLYGYTF	TRBD1	TRBV7-4	TRBJ1-2	NA
TGTGCCAGCAGCTTAACAGGGGATCTTGAAGCTTTCTTT	CASSLTGDLEAFF	TRBD1	TRBV7-8	TRBJ1-1	NA
TGTGCCAGCAGCCCGGGACTCCTGAACACTGAAGCTTTCTTT	CASSPGLLNTEAFF	NA	TRBV28	TRBJ1-1	NA
TGTGCCAGCAGTGACGGCTACGGTCCCCAGCATTTT	CASSDGYGPQHF	NA	TRBV2	TRBJ1-5	NA
TGCGCCAGCACTAGTAGTTTCACAGATACGCAGTATTTT	CASTSSFTDTQYF	NA	TRBV10-2	TRBJ2-3	NA
TGTGCCAGCAGATCCGCCCGGGCGCTCCGTAGCACAGATACGCAGTATTTT	CASRSARALRSTDTQYF	NA	TRBV7-9	TRBJ2-3	many
TGTGCCAGCAGCTTCCTAGAAGGGTTAGCCGGGGAGCTGTTTTTT	CASSFLEGLAGELFF	NA	TRBV27	TRBJ2-2	NA
TGCAGTGCTGATCGGGACAGCTCCTACGAGCAGTACTTC	CSADRDSSYEQYF	TRBD1	TRBV20-1	TRBJ2-7	few
TGTGCCAGCAGCTCCAGTGGAGGGCGATACACCTTC	CASSSSGGRYTF	NA	TRBV6-5	TRBJ1-2	NA
TGTGCCAGTAGACAGACGCAGGATTTAGGCTACACCTTC	CASRQTQDLGYTF	NA	TRBV27	TRBJ1-2	NA
TGTGCCAGCAGTTACTTGTCGGGGCAAGAGACCCAGTACTTC	CASSYLSGQETQYF	NA	TRBV6-5	TRBJ2-5	NA
TGTGCCAGCAGTTACTCGATCGCTGCGGCTCAAGAGACCCAGTACTTC	CASSYSIAAAQETQYF	NA	TRBV6-5	TRBJ2-5	NA